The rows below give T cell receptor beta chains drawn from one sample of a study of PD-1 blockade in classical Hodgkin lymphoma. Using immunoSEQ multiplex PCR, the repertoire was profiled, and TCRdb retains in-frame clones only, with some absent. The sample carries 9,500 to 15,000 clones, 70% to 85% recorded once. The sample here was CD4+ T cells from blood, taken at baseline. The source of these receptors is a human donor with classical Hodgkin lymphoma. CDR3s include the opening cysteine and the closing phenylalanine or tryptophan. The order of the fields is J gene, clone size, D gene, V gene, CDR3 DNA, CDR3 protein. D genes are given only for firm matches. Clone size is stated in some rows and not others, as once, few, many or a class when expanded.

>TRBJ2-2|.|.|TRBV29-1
TGCAGCGTTCCAGGACAGTCGAACACCGGGGAGCTGTTTTTT
CSVPGQSNTGELFF
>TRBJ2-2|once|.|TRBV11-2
TGTGCCAGCTACCCGGTGTTTTCCGGGGAGCTGTTTTTT
CASYPVFSGELFF
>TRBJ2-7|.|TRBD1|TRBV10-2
TGCGCCAGCAGTTCAGGACAGGGGGGCGTCTACGAGCAGTACTTC
CASSSGQGGVYEQYF
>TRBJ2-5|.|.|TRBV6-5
TGTGCCAGCTGGTTCGGCGCGACCCAGTACTTC
CASWFGATQYF
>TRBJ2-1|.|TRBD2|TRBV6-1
TGTGCCAGCCAAGCCGGGACTAGCGGAGGGGAGCAGTTCTTC
CASQAGTSGGEQFF
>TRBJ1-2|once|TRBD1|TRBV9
TGTGCCAGCAGCGTAGCGGCTCAGGGGGCGCCGGAAGGCTACACCTTC
CASSVAAQGAPEGYTF
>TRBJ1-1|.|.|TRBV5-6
TGTGCCAGCAGCTTGTTTGGGAACACTGAAGCTTTCTTT
CASSLFGNTEAFF
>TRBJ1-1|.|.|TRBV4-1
TGCGCCAGCAGCCTAGGGGAGGGGCGGAACACTGAAGCTTTCTTT
CASSLGEGRNTEAFF
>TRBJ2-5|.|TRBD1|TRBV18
TGTGCCAGCTCACGTGAGCAGGGGGAAGGTTTTGAGACCCAGTACTTC
CASSREQGEGFETQYF
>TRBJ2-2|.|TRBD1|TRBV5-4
TGTGCCAGCAGCTTTTGGCAGGGGGCCGGGGAGCTGTTTTTT
CASSFWQGAGELFF
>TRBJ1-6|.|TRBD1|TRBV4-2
TGTGCCAGCAGCCTCACAGGGGCCAATTCACCCCTCCACTTT
CASSLTGANSPLHF
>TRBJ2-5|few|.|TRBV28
TGTGCCAGCCATCCGGGACCTCTGGGGGCCTCGCAAGAGACCCAGTACTTC
CASHPGPLGASQETQYF
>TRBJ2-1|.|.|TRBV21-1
TGTGCCAGCAGCAAAGCTTCCTTCCTTTACAATGAGCAGTTCTTC
CASSKASFLYNEQFF
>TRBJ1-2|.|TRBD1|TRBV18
TGTGCCAGCTCACCTCGAACGGACAGGGAGCGTGGCTACACCTTC
CASSPRTDRERGYTF
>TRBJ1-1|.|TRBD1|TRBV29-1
TGCAGCGTCGTACAGGGGATTGGCACTGAAGCTTTCTTT
CSVVQGIGTEAFF
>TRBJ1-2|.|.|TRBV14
TGTGCCAGCAGCCCCGAGGTTTGGAACTATGGCTACACCTTC
CASSPEVWNYGYTF
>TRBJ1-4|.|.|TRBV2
TGTGCCAGCAGTGAAGGGACACTAAGGGGTAATGAAAAACTGTTTTTT
CASSEGTLRGNEKLFF
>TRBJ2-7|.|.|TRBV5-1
TGCGCCAGCAGCTTGGGCAGCCTCTCCTACGAGCAGTACTTC
CASSLGSLSYEQYF
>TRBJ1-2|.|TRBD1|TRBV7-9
TGTGCCAGCAGCAATCCGGGACAGGGGGACTATGGCTACACCTTC
CASSNPGQGDYGYTF